These T cell receptor beta chains were read from a single sample in a study of graft-versus-host responses after intestinal transplantation. This table comes from immunoSEQ multiplex PCR, and its TCRdb copy is limited to in-frame clones, with some not included. The data contain about 120,000 clones, 80% to 95% of them singletons. The antigens of these receptors remain unknown. The sequences come from unstimulated CD4+ T cells sorted from spleen or lymph node cells, collected before intestinal transplant. These receptors were obtained from a human donor who received an intestinal transplant. Each CDR3 is given without its conserved first and last residue.

TRBV28,ASSLRLEQY
TRBV6-5,ASSERGEPGEQY
TRBV27,ASSPRGLGDNTIY
TRBV19,ASSTRSTGETQY
TRBV6-4,ASSAEAGGSLIGSYNEQF
TRBV19,ASRRDRGGDTQY
TRBV11-1,ASSSLGTPNTEAF
TRBV27,ASSSKYASGRSDTGELF
TRBV4-1,ASSYQTGGRETQY
TRBV28,ASSIGGGEWPQH
TRBV6-1,ASRRTGSAYEQY
TRBV2,ASSGLAGSTDTQY
TRBV9,ASSVLGLAGSGELF
TRBV30,AWSAGSSADTQY
TRBV28,ASRPQGIDEQY